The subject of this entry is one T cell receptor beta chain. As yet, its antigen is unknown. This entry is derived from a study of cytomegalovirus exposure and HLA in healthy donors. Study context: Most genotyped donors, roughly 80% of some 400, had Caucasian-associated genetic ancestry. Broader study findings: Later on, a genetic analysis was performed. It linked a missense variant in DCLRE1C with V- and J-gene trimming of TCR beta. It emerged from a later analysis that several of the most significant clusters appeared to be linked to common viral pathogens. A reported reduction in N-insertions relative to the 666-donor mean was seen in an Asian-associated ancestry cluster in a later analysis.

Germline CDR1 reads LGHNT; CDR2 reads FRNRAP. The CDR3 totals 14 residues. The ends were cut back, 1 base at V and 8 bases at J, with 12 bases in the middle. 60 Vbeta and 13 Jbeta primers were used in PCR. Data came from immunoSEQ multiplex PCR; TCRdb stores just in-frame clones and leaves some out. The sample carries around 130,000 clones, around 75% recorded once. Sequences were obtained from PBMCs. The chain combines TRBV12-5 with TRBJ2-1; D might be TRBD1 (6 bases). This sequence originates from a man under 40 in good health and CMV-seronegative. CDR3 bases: TGTGCTAGTGGTTTGGGGGGGCGCGTTGATGAGCAGTTCTTC. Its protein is CASGLGGRVDEQFF.